The rows below give T cell receptor beta chains drawn from one sample of a study of control samples from healthy donors and cancer patients. The table came from immunoSEQ multiplex PCR; TCRdb's copy has only in-frame clones and leaves some out. The profile shows 100,000 to 150,000 clones, around 96% of them singletons. Sequencing used blood. The receptor set was obtained from a young man in good health. Both conserved end residues are trimmed from each CDR3. The D gene is left open where the match is weak. Clone size is given for some rows only: seen once, a few or many times, or a class if the clone is expanded.

D	V	size	CDR3
-	TRBV7-9	few	ASSPRDGSYEQY
-	TRBV7-2	-	ASSVQNSNQPQH
-	TRBV19	-	ASSMGRGTEKLF
-	TRBV19	-	ASSIMGEVNQPQH
-	TRBV11-3	-	ASSLAWGEQF
TRBD1	TRBV25-1	few	ASSIGTGIYEQY
-	TRBV28	-	ASGPGGFFGEKLF
-	TRBV7-9	-	ASSLVGQISGNTIY
TRBD1	TRBV14	once	ASSQVDRATNSPLH
-	TRBV3-1/TRBV3-2	-	ASREGNEQF
-	TRBV5-1	few	ASSRTLDTYGYT
-	TRBV6-1	once	ASSEARAGLTDYEQY
-	TRBV6-5	-	ASSFYSGNTIY
-	TRBV3-1/TRBV3-2	-	ASSQTSSETDTQY
-	TRBV9	once	ASSVVGFCTF
-	TRBV11-2	once	ASSLHNYGYT
-	TRBV5-1	-	ASSLTGQVQETQY
-	TRBV4-1	-	ASSQGVGGQTQY
-	TRBV3-1/TRBV3-2	-	ASRKVDTNQPQH
-	TRBV19	-	ASSIGGWVLTYNEQF
-	TRBV19	-	ASSRVPYQPQH
-	TRBV9	once	ASSVDSGVEAF
-	TRBV9	-	ASSVGPGNTEAF
-	TRBV3-1/TRBV3-2	once	ASGKAGNTIY
TRBD2	TRBV5-1	-	ASSYGGKDEQF
-	TRBV12-3/TRBV12-4	-	ASSSWENQPQH
-	TRBV6-2/TRBV6-3	-	ASSYLQFNYGYT
-	TRBV11-3	-	ASSLVFPWDTEKLF
TRBD1	TRBV6-5	-	ASSYTRTGSYEQY
-	TRBV28	once	ASSSRARGTGELF
-	TRBV29-1	-	SVEDLYGYT
TRBD1	TRBV27	-	ASRPTGEYYGYT
TRBD2	TRBV4-1	-	ASSRIGEAGGLDTQY
-	TRBV19	few	ASGNFYNEQF
-	TRBV11-1	-	ASRAGMNTEAF
TRBD2	TRBV28	once	ASTPDGEATSKQF
-	TRBV5-8	-	ASSLVAIMNTEAF
TRBD2	TRBV5-5	-	ASSLVIAGGLTYNEQF
TRBD2	TRBV5-6	-	ASSLAGSGPQETQY
TRBD1	TRBV15	-	ATSRGNRGHAQPQH
TRBD1	TRBV7-2	-	ASSPHRDRQETQY
TRBD1	TRBV10-3	-	AISEGDSYNSPLH
-	TRBV13	-	ASSLVRSGYT
TRBD2	TRBV6-1	-	ASTAGGHRTGELF
TRBD1	TRBV28	-	ASSLGTGAKY
TRBD1	TRBV5-4	-	ASSPGQGARETQY
TRBD1	TRBV9	-	ASSAQGAYEQY
-	TRBV12-1	-	ASSRDRDTDTQY
-	TRBV27	-	ASYRVSSGDTEAF
TRBD2	TRBV5-5	-	ASSLVGQGRAGDNEQF
TRBD2	TRBV5-1	-	ASSYGGGSTDTQY